A selection of T cell receptor beta chains follows, all from one sample in a study of identical twins. TCRdb re-called the 5' RACE reads through MiXCR, storing one row per CDR3 protein. The sample lists approximately 700,000 distinct CDR3 sequences; about 20% were seen once. A further study also used this sample, focusing on T cells expressing NK-cell markers.

Sequencing was done on a sample of PBMCs. These receptors were obtained from a woman aged 18-29 years in good health. CDR3s include the opening cysteine and the closing phenylalanine or tryptophan. D genes are given only for firm matches. Clone size is not always given. Where it is, it says once, few, many or a class for expanded clones.

d_call: NA
j_call: TRBJ2-2
clone_size: NA
v_call: TRBV5-5
cdr3_aa: CASSTPTGGAGELFF
cdr3_nt: TGTGCCAGCAGCACACCGACAGGCGGGGCCGGGGAGCTGTTTTTT

d_call: TRBD2
j_call: TRBJ2-1
clone_size: few
v_call: TRBV10-3
cdr3_aa: CAISSGSSDEQFF
cdr3_nt: TGTGCCATCAGTAGCGGGAGTTCCGATGAGCAGTTCTTC

d_call: NA
j_call: TRBJ2-3
clone_size: NA
v_call: TRBV12-3/TRBV12-4
cdr3_aa: CASSLERYTDTQYF
cdr3_nt: TGTGCCAGCAGTTTGGAGCGATACACAGATACGCAGTATTTT

d_call: NA
j_call: TRBJ1-5
clone_size: NA
v_call: TRBV18
cdr3_aa: CASSPQSGGRPQHF
cdr3_nt: TGTGCCAGCTCACCCCAGTCCGGGGGTAGGCCCCAGCATTTT

d_call: NA
j_call: TRBJ1-1
clone_size: NA
v_call: TRBV20-1
cdr3_aa: CSAGDGNMNTEAFF
cdr3_nt: TGCAGTGCTGGGGACGGAAACATGAACACTGAAGCTTTCTTT

d_call: TRBD1
j_call: TRBJ1-1
clone_size: NA
v_call: TRBV7-9
cdr3_aa: CASTPTGTGGTEAFF
cdr3_nt: TGTGCCAGCACCCCCACCGGGACAGGGGGCACTGAAGCTTTCTTT

d_call: NA
j_call: TRBJ2-1
clone_size: few
v_call: TRBV6-1
cdr3_aa: CASRRNTGTPFDEQFF
cdr3_nt: TGTGCCAGCAGGAGAAATACAGGGACCCCTTTCGATGAGCAGTTCTTC

d_call: NA
j_call: TRBJ2-7
clone_size: NA
v_call: TRBV12-3/TRBV12-4
cdr3_aa: CASRPPGPVYEQYF
cdr3_nt: TGTGCCAGCAGGCCCCCGGGACCTGTCTACGAGCAGTACTTC

d_call: TRBD1
j_call: TRBJ1-2
clone_size: NA
v_call: TRBV12-3/TRBV12-4
cdr3_aa: CASTYRGRNYGYTF
cdr3_nt: TGTGCCAGCACCTACAGGGGGCGAAACTATGGCTACACCTTC

d_call: TRBD1
j_call: TRBJ2-1
clone_size: many
v_call: TRBV12-3/TRBV12-4
cdr3_aa: CASSLSIGQGREQFF
cdr3_nt: TGTGCCAGCAGTTTATCCATCGGACAGGGCCGGGAGCAGTTCTTC

d_call: NA
j_call: TRBJ1-2
clone_size: few
v_call: TRBV12-3/TRBV12-4
cdr3_aa: CARGVKKNYGYTF
cdr3_nt: TGTGCCAGAGGGGTGAAGAAGAACTATGGCTACACCTTC

d_call: TRBD2
j_call: TRBJ2-7
clone_size: NA
v_call: TRBV12-3/TRBV12-4
cdr3_aa: CASTGSGRFAYEQYF
cdr3_nt: TGTGCCAGCACCGGTAGCGGGAGATTTGCCTACGAGCAGTACTTC

d_call: NA
j_call: TRBJ2-1
clone_size: many
v_call: TRBV7-2
cdr3_aa: CASSPRGFNEQFF
cdr3_nt: TGTGCCAGCAGCCCGCGAGGTTTCAATGAGCAGTTCTTC

d_call: TRBD2
j_call: TRBJ2-1
clone_size: few
v_call: TRBV5-1
cdr3_aa: CASSHKLAGVFNEQFF
cdr3_nt: TGCGCCAGCAGCCACAAACTAGCGGGAGTGTTCAATGAGCAGTTCTTC

d_call: NA
j_call: TRBJ2-7
clone_size: few
v_call: TRBV12-3/TRBV12-4
cdr3_aa: CASSLSGSFNEQYF
cdr3_nt: TGTGCCAGCAGTTTAAGTGGGAGTTTCAACGAGCAGTACTTC

d_call: NA
j_call: TRBJ1-4
clone_size: NA
v_call: TRBV20-1
cdr3_aa: CSARPPYGEKLFF
cdr3_nt: TGCAGTGCTAGGCCTCCCTACGGTGAAAAACTGTTTTTT

d_call: NA
j_call: TRBJ2-4
clone_size: few
v_call: TRBV9
cdr3_aa: CASSVGRGTEAKNIQYF
cdr3_nt: TGTGCCAGCAGCGTAGGGAGAGGAACAGAAGCAAAAAACATTCAGTACTTC

d_call: NA
j_call: TRBJ2-1
clone_size: few
v_call: TRBV4-3
cdr3_aa: CASSQDNFGSRSHEQFF
cdr3_nt: TGCGCCAGCAGCCAAGATAATTTCGGGAGCAGAAGTCATGAGCAGTTCTTC

d_call: NA
j_call: TRBJ2-7
clone_size: NA
v_call: TRBV7-9
cdr3_aa: CASSLARHSYEQYF
cdr3_nt: TGTGCCAGCAGCTTAGCTCGGCACTCCTACGAGCAGTACTTC

d_call: NA
j_call: TRBJ1-5
clone_size: NA
v_call: TRBV12-3/TRBV12-4
cdr3_aa: CASSRQRDQPQHF
cdr3_nt: TGTGCCAGCAGTAGACAGAGAGATCAGCCCCAGCATTTT

d_call: TRBD2
j_call: TRBJ2-1
clone_size: NA
v_call: TRBV12-3/TRBV12-4
cdr3_aa: CASSLRTSGRAEQFF
cdr3_nt: TGTGCCAGCAGTTTAAGGACTAGCGGGAGAGCGGAGCAGTTCTTC

d_call: NA
j_call: TRBJ2-1
clone_size: few
v_call: TRBV2
cdr3_aa: CASSEGLRDEQFF
cdr3_nt: TGTGCCAGCAGTGAGGGACTTAGGGATGAGCAGTTCTTC

d_call: NA
j_call: TRBJ1-3
clone_size: NA
v_call: TRBV10-3
cdr3_aa: CAMGQASSGNTIYF
cdr3_nt: TGTGCCATGGGTCAGGCAAGCTCTGGAAACACCATATATTTT

d_call: NA
j_call: TRBJ2-2
clone_size: NA
v_call: TRBV20-1
cdr3_aa: CSARMGERVETGELFF
cdr3_nt: TGCAGTGCTAGAATGGGGGAGAGGGTGGAAACCGGGGAGCTGTTTTTT

d_call: NA
j_call: TRBJ1-5
clone_size: many
v_call: TRBV12-3/TRBV12-4
cdr3_aa: CASSPGDTSNQPQHF
cdr3_nt: TGTGCCAGCAGTCCAGGGGACACCAGCAATCAGCCCCAGCATTTT

d_call: NA
j_call: TRBJ1-6
clone_size: NA
v_call: TRBV7-2
cdr3_aa: CASSLASAGNSPLHF
cdr3_nt: TGTGCCAGCAGCCTGGCCTCGGCGGGTAATTCACCCCTCCACTTT

d_call: NA
j_call: TRBJ2-3
clone_size: many
v_call: TRBV6-1
cdr3_aa: CASSLSGRASTDTQYF
cdr3_nt: TGTGCCAGCAGCTTGAGCGGTCGGGCTAGCACAGATACGCAGTATTTT

d_call: NA
j_call: TRBJ2-3
clone_size: NA
v_call: TRBV5-8
cdr3_aa: CASSLFPTHTQYF
cdr3_nt: TGTGCCAGCAGCTTGTTTCCGACGCATACGCAGTATTTT

d_call: TRBD2
j_call: TRBJ2-7
clone_size: few
v_call: TRBV5-1
cdr3_aa: CASSLTLAGPLEQYF
cdr3_nt: TGCGCCAGCAGCTTGACGCTAGCGGGACCGCTCGAGCAGTACTTC

d_call: TRBD1
j_call: TRBJ1-1
clone_size: NA
v_call: TRBV20-1
cdr3_aa: CSARVDRGRLSEAFF
cdr3_nt: TGCAGTGCTAGGGTGGACAGGGGGCGATTAAGTGAAGCTTTCTTT

d_call: NA
j_call: TRBJ1-4
clone_size: few
v_call: TRBV20-1
cdr3_aa: CSARALLGRGSNEKLFF
cdr3_nt: TGCAGTGCTAGAGCCCTTTTGGGCCGAGGTTCTAATGAAAAACTGTTTTTT

d_call: NA
j_call: TRBJ2-5
clone_size: NA
v_call: TRBV20-1
cdr3_aa: CSVRDPRGARSAQYF
cdr3_nt: TGCAGTGTAAGAGATCCACGGGGGGCCCGATCGGCCCAGTACTTC

d_call: NA
j_call: TRBJ1-2
clone_size: few
v_call: TRBV20-1
cdr3_aa: CSARVPGAGYTF
cdr3_nt: TGCAGTGCTAGGGTCCCAGGGGCTGGCTACACCTTC

d_call: NA
j_call: TRBJ1-1
clone_size: NA
v_call: TRBV5-1
cdr3_aa: CASSSTRGANTEAFF
cdr3_nt: TGCGCCAGCAGCTCGACCCGAGGGGCAAACACTGAAGCTTTCTTT

d_call: NA
j_call: TRBJ2-2
clone_size: few
v_call: TRBV12-3/TRBV12-4
cdr3_aa: CASRIGPTGELFF
cdr3_nt: TGTGCCAGCAGAATAGGTCCTACCGGGGAGCTGTTTTTT

d_call: TRBD1
j_call: TRBJ1-1
clone_size: many
v_call: TRBV6-5
cdr3_aa: CASSSTGGFTEAFF
cdr3_nt: TGTGCCAGCAGTTCCACAGGGGGCTTCACTGAAGCTTTCTTT

d_call: NA
j_call: TRBJ1-1
clone_size: few
v_call: TRBV5-1
cdr3_aa: CASSLDGRMNTEAFF
cdr3_nt: TGCGCCAGCAGCTTGGATGGCAGGATGAACACTGAAGCTTTCTTT

d_call: TRBD2
j_call: TRBJ2-7
clone_size: NA
v_call: TRBV5-6
cdr3_aa: CASSLLAGGDIPSYEQYF
cdr3_nt: TGTGCCAGCAGCTTACTAGCGGGAGGGGATATCCCCTCCTACGAGCAGTACTTC

d_call: TRBD2
j_call: TRBJ2-1
clone_size: NA
v_call: TRBV7-2
cdr3_aa: CASSLALAGKFF
cdr3_nt: TGTGCCAGCAGCTTAGCTCTAGCGGGAAAGTTCTTC

d_call: TRBD1
j_call: TRBJ1-2
clone_size: few
v_call: TRBV29-1
cdr3_aa: CSVRGQVWGYGYTF
cdr3_nt: TGCAGCGTTCGAGGACAGGTCTGGGGCTATGGCTACACCTTC

d_call: TRBD1
j_call: TRBJ2-2
clone_size: NA
v_call: TRBV20-1
cdr3_aa: CSAADRGAGELFF
cdr3_nt: TGCAGTGCTGCGGACAGGGGGGCCGGGGAGCTGTTTTTT

d_call: NA
j_call: TRBJ2-3
clone_size: NA
v_call: TRBV11-3
cdr3_aa: CASSVTSGSNTQYF
cdr3_nt: TGTGCCAGCAGCGTGACTAGTGGTTCCAATACGCAGTATTTT

d_call: TRBD2
j_call: TRBJ2-2
clone_size: NA
v_call: TRBV12-3/TRBV12-4
cdr3_aa: CASSLARLAGYTGELFF
cdr3_nt: TGTGCCAGCAGTTTAGCGAGGCTAGCGGGCTACACCGGGGAGCTGTTTTTT

d_call: TRBD2
j_call: TRBJ2-5
clone_size: few
v_call: TRBV20-1
cdr3_aa: CSARTSGGTQETQYF
cdr3_nt: TGCAGTGCAAGGACTAGCGGGGGGACCCAAGAGACCCAGTACTTC

d_call: TRBD1
j_call: TRBJ2-7
clone_size: NA
v_call: TRBV10-3
cdr3_aa: CAISVGTEDYEQYF
cdr3_nt: TGTGCCATCAGTGTTGGGACAGAGGACTACGAGCAGTACTTC